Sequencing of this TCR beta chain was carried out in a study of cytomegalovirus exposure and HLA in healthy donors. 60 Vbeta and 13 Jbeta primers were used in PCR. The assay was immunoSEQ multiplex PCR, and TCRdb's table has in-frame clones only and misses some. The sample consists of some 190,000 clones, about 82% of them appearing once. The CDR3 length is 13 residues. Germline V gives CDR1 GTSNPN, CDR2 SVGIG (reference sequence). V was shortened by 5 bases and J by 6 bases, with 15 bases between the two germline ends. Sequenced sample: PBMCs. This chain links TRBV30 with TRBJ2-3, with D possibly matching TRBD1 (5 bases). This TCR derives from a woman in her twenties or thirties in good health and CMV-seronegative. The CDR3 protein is CAWGRRAGDTQYF. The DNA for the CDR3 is TGTGCCTGGGGCAGACGGGCAGGGGATACGCAGTATTTT.